Below are 16 T cell receptor beta chains sequenced from a single sample in a study of cytomegalovirus exposure and HLA in healthy donors. The primer mix had 60 Vbeta and 13 Jbeta primers. The protocol was immunoSEQ multiplex PCR, while the TCRdb copy is restricted to in-frame clones and leaves out a portion. The data show 150,000 or so clones, about 77% seen once. The sample taken for sequencing was PBMCs. These receptors all stem from a man aged 30 to 45 in good health and CMV-seronegative.

The chain recombines TRBV7-3 with TRBJ2-5; D call uncertain. There are 15 residues in the CDR3. Trimming shortened V by 0 bases and J by 0 bases, and 8 bases separated the two germline ends. The germline V gene has CDR1 SGHTA and CDR2 FQGTGA. The CDR3 bases are TGTGCCAGCAGCTTAACTAGTAACTACCAAGAGACCCAGTACTTC. Its protein is CASSLTSNYQETQYF.

The chain recombines TRBV7-6 with TRBJ2-1; 10 bases are a match to TRBD2. The ends lost 4 bases at V and 8 bases at J; junction bases unmatched: 8. Germline V gene lookup returns CDR1 SGHVS and CDR2 FNYEAQ. The CDR3 extends over 15 amino acids. The CDR3 DNA sequence: TGTGCCAGCAGCTCAGAGCGGGGGGGCCTCGATGAGCAGTTCTTC. Translated: CASSSERGGLDEQFF.

The chain employs TRBV19 and TRBJ2-7; 12 bases line up with TRBD2. CDR3 length: 19 amino acids. The germline V gene has CDR1 LNHDA and CDR2 SQIVND (reference sequence). The V gene end was trimmed by 3 bases and the J gene end by 2 bases; junction bases not matched to a gene: 14. CDR3 bases: TGTGCCAGTAGTATCGGTCTAGCGGGAGGGCCCCCAACTCCCTACGAGCAGTACTTC. Its translation: CASSIGLAGGPPTPYEQYF.

This rearrangement joins TRBV25-1 to TRBJ2-7; tentatively, D is TRBD1 (5 bases). CDR1 and CDR2 from the germline V gene are MGHDK and SYGVNS. V gave up 3 bases and J gave up 6 bases, with 12 bases separating them. The CDR3 length is 13 residues. CDR3 region: CASSDGARAEQYF. DNA of the CDR3: TGTGCCAGCAGTGATGGAGCCAGGGCCGAGCAGTACTTC.

The CDR3 loop reads CASSRGGAGELFF. CDR3 in DNA: TGTGCCAGCAGCAGGGGAGGGGCCGGGGAGCTGTTTTTT. The chain joins TRBV9 to TRBJ2-2; 7 bases agree with TRBD2. The V and J ends lost 4 bases and 6 bases, in that order; junction bases with no gene match: 3. The CDR3 is 13 residues long. In germline, CDR1 is SGDLS, CDR2 YYNGEE.

This clone was counted between two and nine times. The chain carries TRBV27 and TRBJ2-3, with D maybe TRBD1 (5 bases). CDR1 and CDR2 (germline): MNHEY, SMNVEV (reference sequence). CDR3 size: 11 residues. The V end was cut by 3 bases, the J end by 9 bases, with 7 bases between. The chain's CDR3 is CASSLAGTQYF. The DNA of the CDR3 is TGTGCCAGCAGTTTGGCAGGGACGCAGTATTTT.

The chain carries TRBV6-5 and TRBJ1-5, with D perhaps matching TRBD1 (5 bases). Germline values: CDR1 MNHEY, CDR2 SVGAGI. The CDR3 has 15 residues. Trimming left V 5 bases short and J 0 bases short, with 11 bases between. CDR3 residues: CASSLRQFSNQPQHF. The CDR3 nucleotides are TGTGCCAGCAGTCTTCGACAGTTTAGCAATCAGCCCCAGCATTTT.

The chain joins TRBV7-8 to TRBJ2-1, with TRBD2 matching 7 bases. This CDR3 has 16 amino acids. Germline V gives CDR1 SGHVS, CDR2 FQNEAQ. With V trimmed by 3 bases and J by 3 bases, 8 bases remained unmatched. The CDR3 sequence: CASSFDSGSFYNEQFF. CDR3 nucleotide sequence: TGTGCCAGCAGCTTCGATAGCGGGTCTTTCTACAATGAGCAGTTCTTC.

This sequence joins TRBV5-5 and TRBJ2-2; tentative D call: TRBD1 (6 bases). The CDR3 totals 16 residues. Trimming removed 3 bases at V and 4 bases at J, with 16 bases between. Germline V gives CDR1 SGHKS, CDR2 YYEKEE (reference sequence). CDR3 sequence reads: CASSYPGTMGTGELFF. The CDR3 DNA sequence: TGTGCCAGCAGCTATCCCGGGACAATGGGCACCGGGGAGCTGTTTTTT.

J is TRBJ2-1 and V is TRBV14; 10 bases align to TRBD2. CDR1 SGHDN and CDR2 FVKESK come from the germline V gene. Trimming at V came to 4 bases and at J to 9 bases, leaving 9 bases not matched to a gene. CDR3 length: 15 residues. The CDR3 nucleotides are TGTGCCAGCAGCCCACGGCTAGCGGGGGTGACTGAGCAGTTCTTC. Translated, it gives CASSPRLAGVTEQFF. Full variable domain (remainder filled in from reference TRBV14 and TRBJ2-1): EAGVTQFPSHSVIEKGQTVTLRCDPISGHDNLYWYRRVMGKEIKFLLHFVKESKQDESGMPNNRFLAERTGGTYSTLKVQPAELEDSGVYFCASSPRLAGVTEQFFGPGTRLTVL.

The J gene is TRBJ1-6, the V gene TRBV30, with TRBD1 as a possible D gene (6 bases). Trimming pared 4 bases from V and 6 bases from J, leaving 16 bases between. Per germline, CDR1 GTSNPN and CDR2 SVGIG (reference sequence). The CDR3 is made up of 15 amino acids. For the CDR3, the DNA is TGTGCCTGGATGAACAGAGGGGGTGGTAATTCACCCCTCCACTTT. The encoded protein is CAWMNRGGGNSPLHF.

J is TRBJ1-1 and V is TRBV11-3; 7 bases are shared with TRBD1. Germline values: CDR1 SGHNT, CDR2 YENEEA. This CDR3 is built from 13 residues. V lost 5 bases, J lost 4 bases, and 4 bases stayed unmatched. In DNA, the CDR3 is TGTGCCAGCAGCGCCACAGGGGCCACTGAAGCTTTCTTT. It yields the protein CASSATGATEAFF.

The CDR3 nucleotides read TGTGCCAGCCTGAACAGGGGGCGGAATACTGGGGCCAACGTCCTGACTTTC. Amino acid sequence: CASLNRGRNTGANVLTF. The chain links TRBV19 to TRBJ2-6; 9 bases map to TRBD1. This CDR3 contains 17 residues. Losses at the gene ends were 9 bases for V and 2 bases for J; bases not matched to a gene: 11. Germline V gene lookup returns CDR1 LNHDA and CDR2 SQIVND (reference sequence).

This chain joins TRBV6-6 and TRBJ2-1; tentative D call: TRBD2 (5 bases). The CDR3 runs 13 residues. Germline V gene lookup returns CDR1 MNHNY and CDR2 SVGAGI (reference sequence). Trimming pared 11 bases from V and 6 bases from J, leaving 17 bases between. DNA of the CDR3: TGTGCCGGGAACCGGGATCCGCTCAATGAGCAGTTCTTC. Translating gives CAGNRDPLNEQFF.

The chain uses TRBV7-9 and TRBJ2-5; no firm D call. Germline V gene data show CDR1 as SEHNR and CDR2 as FQNEAQ (reference sequence). The CDR3 is made up of 14 amino acids. With 1 base removed from V and 1 base from J, the gap between germline ends came to 7 bases. As DNA, the CDR3 is TGTGCCAGCAGCTTAGTGGCCGCCCAAGAGACCCAGTACTTC. Translated: CASSLVAAQETQYF.

This sequence joins TRBV5-4 and TRBJ1-4, with 9 bases lining up with TRBD1. With 4 bases clipped from V and 8 bases from J, the junction kept 15 bases outside the gene matches. Germline V gene lookup returns CDR1 SGHNT and CDR2 YYREEE (reference sequence). CDR3 length equals 17 residues. CDR3 in amino acids: CASSTGQGRSGGEKLFF. The CDR3 bases are TGTGCCAGCAGCACTGGACAGGGGCGTAGTGGGGGAGAAAAACTGTTTTTT.